The T cell receptor beta chain described here comes from a study of post-analysis software for immune sequencing data. Study background: The cohort encompassed relapsing-remitting, secondary progressive and progressive-relapsing multiple sclerosis disease courses.

This CDR3 comprises 19 residues. The V end was cut by 5 bases, the J end by 1 base, with 21 bases between. Germline values: CDR1 SEHNR, CDR2 FQNEAQ (reference sequence). This clonotype appeared once. Its specificity is unknown. General study findings and limits: Patients used about 5 TRBV segments, including TRBV5-6, TRBV5-1 and TRBV20-1, more often than controls. Same-batch samples co-clustered strongly by F measure. Comparison with controls showed significantly lower normalized Chao1 diversity in multiple sclerosis patients.

TCR beta cDNA libraries included unique molecular identifiers. The authors obtained 500,000 or so cDNA molecules from approximately 1 to 10 million T cells. MiXCR, applied by TCRdb to the PCR reads, yields one record per CDR3 protein. The sample holds under 900,000 distinct CDR3 sequences, under 70% seen once. The sequence was obtained from a girl aged 5-17 years with multiple sclerosis. The V gene is TRBV7-9, the J gene TRBJ2-6, with TRBD1 as a possible D gene (6 bases). The sequenced sample consisted of blood. The CDR3 here is CASSAGTPAGVSGANVLTF. The CDR3, as DNA: TGTGCCAGCAGCGCCGGGACCCCGGCAGGGGTGTCTGGGGCCAACGTCCTGACTTTC.